One sample yielded the 31 T cell receptor beta chains listed below, sequenced in a study of cytomegalovirus exposure and HLA in healthy donors. Use of 60 Vbeta and 13 Jbeta primers characterized the PCR. The method was immunoSEQ multiplex PCR; TCRdb's version includes in-frame clones alone and lacks a portion of them. The repertoire has more than 150,000 clones, roughly 84% of them found once; the top ten carry less than 0.4%. Sequencing input: PBMCs. The receptors were sampled from a boy under 10 years old in good health and CMV-seronegative.

CDR3 sequence reads: CASSPTRSGGGNTIYF. Written as DNA, the CDR3 is TGTGCCAGCAGCCCTACCAGGTCCGGGGGTGGAAACACCATATATTTT. The chain employs TRBV5-4 and TRBJ1-3; D is perhaps TRBD1 (5 bases). The CDR3 is 16 amino acids. The V and J ends lost 4 bases and 3 bases respectively, with 17 bases between them. Germline V gene lookup returns CDR1 SGHNT and CDR2 YYREEE (reference sequence).

The chain couples TRBV28 to TRBJ1-5; tentative D call: TRBD1 (5 bases). Per the germline V gene, CDR1 is MDHEN and CDR2 is SYDVKM. CDR3 size: 14 residues. With 2 bases removed from V and 1 base from J, the gap between germline ends came to 6 bases. The CDR3 region has the DNA TGTGCCAGCAGTTTAGGGGGGAGCAATCAGCCCCAGCATTTT. It codes for CASSLGGSNQPQHF.

The chain links TRBV11-2 to TRBJ1-1; D perhaps matches TRBD1 (5 bases). V gave up 1 base and J gave up 4 bases, with 16 bases separating them. Germline loops: CDR1 SGHAT, CDR2 FQNNGV. CDR3 length: 16 amino acids. The CDR3 DNA sequence: TGTGCCAGCAGCTTAGGGCGGGGGTTGGGGGTCACTGAAGCTTTCTTT. It yields the protein CASSLGRGLGVTEAFF.

V and J are TRBV5-4 and TRBJ2-1; possibly TRBD2 for D (5 bases). The ends were cut back, 4 bases at V and 6 bases at J, with 14 bases in the middle. The CDR3 runs 14 residues. Germline V gene sequence: CDR1 SGHNT, CDR2 YYREEE (reference sequence). CDR3 in DNA: TGTGCCAGCAGCGCCCTCCGGGGTCCCAATGAGCAGTTCTTC. It translates to CASSALRGPNEQFF.

The CDR3 here is CASSVGRGEKLFF. In DNA, the CDR3 is TGTGCCAGCAGTGTTGGCAGGGGGGAAAAACTGTTTTTT. V and J are TRBV2 and TRBJ1-4, with 7 bases identical to TRBD1. This CDR3 comprises 13 residues. The germline CDR1 and CDR2 sequences are SNHLY and FYNNEI. Trimming cost V 4 bases and J 8 bases; bases outside gene matches: 4.

V gene TRBV29-1 combines with J gene TRBJ1-1, with D possibly matching TRBD1 (5 bases). Trimming shortened V by 8 bases and J by 5 bases, and 18 bases separated the two germline ends. The CDR3 is 13 residues long. Germline-derived CDR1 and CDR2 are SQVTM and ANQGSEA. The CDR3 sequence is CSLCRAVRTEAFF. The CDR3 nucleotides read TGCAGCCTCTGCAGGGCAGTACGGACTGAAGCTTTCTTT.

The chain joins TRBV30 to TRBJ2-4; 11 positions agree with TRBD2. There are 16 residues in the CDR3. CDR1 and CDR2 from the germline V gene are GTSNPN and SVGIG (reference sequence). Unmatched junction bases numbered 7, after V lost 0 bases and J lost 6 bases. The CDR3 sequence is CAWSVGLAGGGNIQYF. CDR3 bases: TGTGCCTGGAGTGTAGGGCTAGCGGGAGGCGGAAACATTCAGTACTTC. Variable domain in full (rest from reference TRBV30 and TRBJ2-4): SQTIHQWPATLVQPVGSPLSLECTVEGTSNPNLYWYRQAAGRGLQLLFYSVGIGQISSEVPQNLSASRPQDRQFILSSKKLLLSDSGFYLCAWSVGLAGGGNIQYFGAGTRLSVL.

The chain recombines TRBV4-1 with TRBJ2-5, with D possibly matching TRBD2 (5 bases). The J call may be faulty, since TRBJ2-7 better matches the DNA end. The length of the CDR3 is 14 residues. Germline CDR1 MGHRA, CDR2 YSYEKL. The CDR3 is CASSQEPGSYEQYF. The CDR3 DNA sequence: TGCGCCAGCAGCCAAGAACCGGGGTCCTACGAGCAGTACTTC.

This clone was recorded once. The chain is built from TRBV7-8 and TRBJ2-5; 8 bases line up with TRBD1. Matching the DNA end better, TRBJ2-7 makes the J call doubtful. Germline V gene sequence: CDR1 SGHVS, CDR2 FQNEAQ. The CDR3 consists of 15 residues. CDR3 sequence: CASSAAGTGDYEQYF. DNA of the CDR3: TGTGCCAGCAGCGCTGCCGGGACAGGCGACTACGAGCAGTACTTC.

The chain has TRBV19 and TRBJ1-1, with unresolved D. Deletions cut 3 bases from V and 5 bases from J, with 13 bases between. Germline V lookup: CDR1 LNHDA, CDR2 SQIVND (reference sequence). The CDR3 spans 14 residues. Written as DNA, the CDR3 is TGTGCCAGTAGTATTTCCTGGGGAGGAACTGAAGCTTTCTTT. Protein: CASSISWGGTEAFF.

This clone was seen once. This chain joins TRBV2 and TRBJ2-1; 8 nucleotides match TRBD2. CDR1 SNHLY and CDR2 FYNNEI come from the germline V gene. This CDR3 has 13 amino acids. V lost 7 bases and J lost 7; bases outside the gene matches: 6. CDR3 protein: CASKGLARNEQFF. CDR3 in DNA: TGTGCCAGCAAAGGACTAGCTAGGAATGAGCAGTTCTTC.

The rearrangement links TRBV7-9 to TRBJ1-1; 7 positions match TRBD1. V was clipped by 5 bases and J by 1 base; unmatched bases: 7. In germline, CDR1 is SEHNR, CDR2 FQNEAQ (reference sequence). CDR3 size: 15 residues. The CDR3 region is CASSLDRVSNTEAFF. The CDR3 coding sequence is TGTGCCAGCAGCCTCGACAGGGTGTCGAACACTGAAGCTTTCTTT.

This chain links TRBV28 with TRBJ1-5, with 9 bases that match TRBD1. Germline CDR1 and CDR2: MDHEN and SYDVKM. The junction had 9 bases not matched to a gene; V was cut back by 4 bases and J by 2 bases. This CDR3 region has 17 residues. CDR3 residues: CASSSSKQGAGNQPQHF. CDR3 nucleotide sequence: TGTGCCAGCAGTTCCTCGAAACAGGGGGCTGGCAATCAGCCCCAGCATTTT.

The genes are TRBV4-2 and TRBJ2-7; no firm D call. This CDR3 region has 14 residues. Per the germline V gene, CDR1 is LGHNA and CDR2 is YNFKEQ. The V end was cut by 2 bases, the J end by 0 bases, with 8 bases between. CDR3 sequence reads: CASSQKTGSYEQYF. The CDR3 coding sequence is TGTGCCAGCAGCCAAAAGACTGGCTCCTACGAGCAGTACTTC.

V gene TRBV12-1 combines with J gene TRBJ2-7; the D call of TRBD2 is as the table states it, not checked on the DNA. TRBV12-1 is noted as a pseudogene. This CDR3 contains 16 residues. The CDR3, as DNA: TGTGCCAGCAGCTTTATAGGGACTAGCGGGAGCTACGAGCAGTACTTC. It is translated as CASSFIGTSGSYEQYF.

The rearrangement uses TRBV19 and TRBJ2-5; TRBD1 aligns across 9 bases. The CDR3 has 15 amino acids. V lost 0 bases to trimming and J lost 4 bases; unmatched junction nucleotides: 3. Germline V lookup: CDR1 LNHDA, CDR2 SQIVND (reference sequence). The DNA of the CDR3 is TGTGCCAGTAGTATAGATGGACAGGGGTCAGAGACCCAGTACTTC. Amino acids: CASSIDGQGSETQYF. Supplemented by reference TRBV19 and TRBJ2-5, the full variable domain reads DGGITQSPKYLFRKEGQNVTLSCEQNLNHDAMYWYRQDPGQGLRLIYYSQIVNDFQKGDIAEGYSVSREKKESFPLTVTSAQKNPTAFYLCASSIDGQGSETQYFGPGTRLLVL.

The genes are TRBV2 and TRBJ2-3, with TRBD2 identical over 7 bases. This CDR3 is built from 14 residues. J gave up 7 bases and V 7 bases, and 11 bases lay outside the gene matches. From germline, CDR1 is SNHLY and CDR2 FYNNEI. The chain's CDR3 is CASTVGLDGNTQYF. CDR3 DNA sequence: TGTGCCAGCACTGTCGGACTAGATGGAAATACGCAGTATTTT.

The genes are TRBV7-2 and TRBJ1-4; D possibly corresponds to TRBD1 (5 bases). The germline gives CDR1 SGHTA, CDR2 FQGNSA. The CDR3 has 15 amino acids. V was clipped by 4 bases and J by 5 bases, with 14 bases between them. CDR3 DNA: TGTGCCAGCAGCTCAGACCCCGGGGGGAATGAAAAACTGTTTTTT. Its translation: CASSSDPGGNEKLFF.

This clone was detected only once. The chain combines TRBV9 with TRBJ1-6; TRBD1 agrees at 7 bases. Trimming took 4 bases from V and 8 from J; bases not matched to a gene: 9. The CDR3 contains 15 residues. Germline V lookup: CDR1 SGDLS, CDR2 YYNGEE. This CDR3 is CASSPQGVRDSPLHF. In nucleotides, the CDR3 is TGTGCCAGCAGCCCCCAGGGGGTTCGGGATTCACCCCTCCACTTT.

This chain links TRBV10-3 with TRBJ2-2; 10 bases map to TRBD2. This CDR3 contains 17 residues. CDR1 ENHRY and CDR2 SYGVKD come from the germline V gene. Trimming took 0 bases from V and 4 from J; bases not matched to a gene: 5. CDR3 sequence (DNA): TGTGCCATCAGTGAGTCGTCTAGCGGGAGATTCACCGGGGAGCTGTTTTTT. The encoded protein is CAISESSSGRFTGELFF.

The chain couples TRBV28 to TRBJ1-5; D is possibly TRBD1 (5 bases). Germline-derived CDR1 and CDR2 are MDHEN and SYDVKM. V gave up 3 bases and J gave up 3 bases, with 9 bases separating them. The CDR3 loop spans 14 amino acids. The CDR3 DNA sequence: TGTGCCAGCAGTTTCACGGGGGTCAATCAGCCCCAGCATTTT. Protein product: CASSFTGVNQPQHF.

The chain links TRBV28 to TRBJ2-3, with D perhaps matching TRBD1 (6 bases). V gave up 5 bases and J gave up 2 bases, with 14 bases separating them. From germline, CDR1 is MDHEN and CDR2 SYDVKM. CDR3 length: 15 residues. CDR3 in amino acids: CASSIQGPSTDTQYF. The CDR3 region has the DNA TGTGCCAGCAGTATTCAGGGGCCTTCCACAGATACGCAGTATTTT.

This chain connects TRBV7-9 to TRBJ2-1, with 8 bases that match TRBD1. Germline trimming cut 1 base from V and 6 bases from J; bases unmatched to any gene: 5. The CDR3 runs to 15 residues. Per the germline V gene, CDR1 is SEHNR and CDR2 is FQNEAQ (reference sequence). DNA for the CDR3: TGTGCCAGCAGCTTAGGGACAGGGTCATCCAATGAGCAGTTCTTC. This sequence encodes CASSLGTGSSNEQFF.

J is TRBJ2-3 and V is TRBV11-3; 7 nucleotides line up with TRBD2. The CDR3 covers 15 residues. The V gene's germline CDR1 is SGHNT and CDR2 YENEEA. V dropped 1 base and J dropped 3; count of bases not matched to a gene: 4. Here the CDR3 reads CASSLASGGTDTQYF. CDR3 nucleotide sequence: TGTGCCAGCAGCTTAGCTAGCGGTGGAACAGATACGCAGTATTTT.

Worth noting for this clone: This specimen includes other DNA sequences encoding the same CDR3. This chain uses TRBV29-1 with TRBJ2-7; D remains unclear. Germline V lookup: CDR1 SQVTM, CDR2 ANQGSEA. The CDR3 is 12 amino acids. V was trimmed by 0 bases and J by 3 bases, leaving 6 bases between them. The CDR3 region is CSVEDGDYEQYF. Written as DNA, the CDR3 is TGCAGCGTTGAAGACGGAGACTACGAGCAGTACTTC.

The genes are TRBV12-5 and TRBJ1-1; 9 nucleotides line up with TRBD1. Germline trimming cut 6 bases from V and 4 bases from J; bases unmatched to any gene: 9. The CDR3 runs to 15 residues. In germline, CDR1 is LGHNT, CDR2 FRNRAP. CDR3 loop: CASGGQGRVGTEAFF. The CDR3, as DNA: TGTGCTAGTGGGGGACAGGGACGGGTTGGCACTGAAGCTTTCTTT.

This clone has just one count. This chain links TRBV7-9 with TRBJ1-1; D is possibly TRBD1 (5 bases). Trimming shortened V by 5 bases and J by 2 bases, and 9 bases separated the two germline ends. The CDR3 spans 13 residues. Germline lookup yields CDR1 SEHNR and CDR2 FQNEAQ (reference sequence). In DNA form, the CDR3 reads TGTGCCAGCAGCCAGGGCGTCAACACTGAAGCTTTCTTT. It encodes CASSQGVNTEAFF.

J is TRBJ1-5 and V is TRBV19; 12 nucleotides match TRBD1. This CDR3 comprises 15 residues. Germline values: CDR1 LNHDA, CDR2 SQIVND (reference sequence). J lost 7 bases, V lost 4 bases, and 5 bases had no gene match. The DNA of the CDR3 is TGTGCCAGTAGTACCGGGACAGGGGGCGACCAGCCCCAGCATTTT. This encodes CASSTGTGGDQPQHF.

The chain carries TRBV28 and TRBJ2-1, with a tentative D call TRBD1 (5 bases). The V gene lost 3 bases and the J gene lost 1 base, with 19 bases spanning the gap. The CDR3 length is 18 residues. Germline CDR1 MDHEN, CDR2 SYDVKM. The CDR3 DNA reads TGTGCCAGCAGTTTCGGTTTACGATCGGCAGGGTCCTACAATGAGCAGTTCTTC. Its protein is CASSFGLRSAGSYNEQFF. Drawing the rest from reference TRBV28 and TRBJ2-1, the complete variable domain is DVKVTQSSRYLVKRTGEKVFLECVQDMDHENMFWYRQDPGLGLRLIYFSYDVKMKEKGDIPEGYSVSREKKERFSLILESASTNQTSMYLCASSFGLRSAGSYNEQFFGPGTRLTVL.

In its sample, this clone was seen once. The V and J genes are TRBV27 and TRBJ2-5; perhaps TRBD2 as D (6 bases). The DNA end is a closer match to TRBJ2-7, so the J assignment may be wrong. Per germline, CDR1 MNHEY and CDR2 SMNVEV (reference sequence). The length of the CDR3 is 13 residues. DNA for the CDR3: TGTGCCAGCAGTTTATCACTAGCTCTCGAGCAGTACTTC. Protein: CASSLSLALEQYF.

The chain links TRBV4-1 to TRBJ1-1, with 7 bases fitting TRBD1. Germline CDR1 and CDR2: MGHRA and YSYEKL. This CDR3 has 16 amino acids. Trimming cost V 6 bases and J 4 bases; bases outside gene matches: 14. The chain's CDR3 is CASRARQGLESTEAFF. The CDR3 coding sequence is TGCGCCAGCAGGGCCAGACAGGGTTTGGAGAGCACTGAAGCTTTCTTT.